This is a list of T cell receptor beta chains from one sample in a study of breast tumors, draining lymph nodes, adjacent tissues. TCRdb reanalysed the multiplex PCR reads using MiXCR and keeps one entry per CDR3 protein. Here the sample spans tens of thousands of distinct CDR3 sequences, under 45% being singletons. Sequenced sample: breast tumor tissue. Receptors originate from a female donor with breast cancer. Some clones in this sample may be carry-over from other donors' samples. Both conserved end residues are part of each CDR3. Fields, in order: D gene, V gene, clone size, J gene, CDR3 length, CDR3 protein, CDR3 DNA. A D gene is named only where the DNA matches it firmly. Clone size is not always given. Where it is, it says once, few, many or a class for expanded clones.

>.|TRBV15|.|TRBJ1-5|15
CATSREGGGNRPQHF
TGTGCCACCAGCAGAGAGGGGGGGGGAAATCGGCCCCAGCATTTT
>TRBD2|TRBV20-1|many|TRBJ2-7|15
CSARDFSGAIYEQYF
TGCAGTGCTAGAGATTTTAGCGGGGCAATCTACGAGCAGTACTTC
>TRBD1|TRBV3-1|many|TRBJ2-3|16
CASSQGGQGSTDTQYF
TGTGCCAGCAGCCAAGGAGGACAGGGGAGCACAGATACGCAGTATTTT
>.|TRBV2|many|TRBJ1-1|15
CASKKFTFMNTEAFF
TGTGCCAGCAAAAAATTTACCTTCATGAACACTGAAGCTTTCTTT
>.|TRBV20-1|many|TRBJ2-7|13
CSARDRPGYEQYF
TGCAGTGCTAGAGATCGACCAGGGTACGAGCAGTACTTC
>TRBD2|TRBV20-1|once|TRBJ2-1|19
CSARAGLADRRRNYNEQFF
TGCAGCGCTAGAGCAGGACTAGCGGACCGACGCAGGAACTACAATGAGCAGTTCTTC
>.|TRBV28|many|TRBJ1-3|14
CASSSWMVRNTIYF
TGTGCCAGCAGTTCGTGGATGGTGAGAAACACCATATATTTT
>TRBD1|TRBV12-3/TRBV12-4|many|TRBJ2-6|15
CASSLTGAGANVLTF
TGTGCCAGCAGTTTGACAGGGGCTGGGGCCAACGTCCTGACTTTC
>TRBD1|TRBV19|.|TRBJ2-6|17
CASSPGTGGAGANVLTF
TGTGCCAGTTCACCCGGGACAGGGGGGGCTGGGGCCAACGTCCTGACTTTC
>TRBD1|TRBV10-3|.|TRBJ2-7|14
CAINRQGNFGEQYF
TGTGCCATCAACCGACAGGGAAATTTCGGCGAGCAGTACTTC
>TRBD1|TRBV20-1|many|TRBJ1-2|15
CSALTAGGINYGYTF
TGCAGTGCTCTTACGGCAGGGGGTATTAATTATGGCTACACCTTC
>TRBD2|TRBV6-2/TRBV6-3|.|TRBJ2-2|16
CASRNGKTGGAGELFF
TGTGCCAGCAGAAACGGCAAGACGGGGGGAGCCGGGGAGCTGTTTTTT
>TRBD2|TRBV2|medium-sized|TRBJ2-3|15
CASSGEGRATDTQYF
TGTGCCAGCAGTGGAGAAGGGAGGGCCACAGATACGCAGTATTTT
>TRBD2|TRBV7-8|many|TRBJ2-1|15
CASSLGGGVYNEQFF
TGTGCCAGCAGCTTAGGGGGGGGAGTCTACAATGAGCAGTTCTTC
>.|TRBV12-3/TRBV12-4|few|TRBJ1-1|14
CASTKGDWSTEAFF
TGTGCCAGTACAAAGGGGGATTGGAGCACTGAAGCTTTCTTT
>.|TRBV7-9|.|TRBJ2-7|23
CASSQVTGRKAGELFFGEGEQYF
.
>.|TRBV20-1|once|TRBJ2-6|18
CVLLCQQVQDSGANVLTF
.
>TRBD1|TRBV9|many|TRBJ2-3|13
CASSVQGADTQYF
TGTGCCAGCAGCGTCCAGGGGGCAGATACGCAGTATTTT
>TRBD2|TRBV24-1|.|TRBJ2-3|16
CATSEWTSGSTDTQYF
TGTGCCACCAGTGAGTGGACTAGCGGGAGCACAGATACGCAGTATTTT
>TRBD1|TRBV5-1|many|TRBJ2-7|14
CASSSTGGLYEQYF
TGCGCCAGCAGTTCGACAGGGGGGCTCTACGAGCAGTACTTC
>TRBD2|TRBV9|.|TRBJ2-3|14
CASGTSGLTDAQYF
TGTGCCAGTGGGACTAGCGGTTTAACAGATGCGCAGTATTTT
>.|TRBV4-2|many|TRBJ2-7|15
CASSQVKGTDYEQYF
TGTGCCAGCAGCCAAGTTAAGGGAACCGACTACGAGCAGTACTTC